The clone carrying this TCR beta chain was recorded once. The data stem from a study of shared clonotypes between healthy human individuals. Overall study context: Three CD4 naive, three CD4 memory, two CD8 naive and one CD8 memory plate were used per donor.

CD4+ cell separation produced CD45RA+ naive and CD45RA-negative memory subsets. This CDR3 has 14 amino acids. V lost 6 bases, J lost 0 bases, and 11 bases lay in between. Per the germline V gene, CDR1 is MDHEN and CDR2 is SYDVKM. The study ran the assay at deep level. TCRdb's copy holds only in-frame clones and misses some; the assay was immunoSEQ multiplex PCR. The sample contains approximately 1,500,000 clones, roughly 97% of which appear only once. The chain combines TRBV28 with TRBJ1-2; D possibly corresponds to TRBD1 (5 bases). The sequence was obtained from a young man in good health. The sequenced sample was naive CD4+ T cells sorted from blood. The subset: CD45RA+ positively selected. CDR3 DNA sequence: TGTGCCAGCAGACCAGGGATCCCTAACTATGGCTACACCTTC. This sequence encodes CASRPGIPNYGYTF.